This T cell receptor beta chain came from a study of blood T cell repertoires in COVID-19. Study details: The cDNA or gDNA used as material had been derived from T cells, B-cell-depleted T cells, or PBMCs.

Measured with immunoSEQ multiplex PCR; TCRdb has only the in-frame clones, and not every one. The table has roughly 310,000 clones, 88% seen once. This CDR3 is built from 14 residues. The V end lost 0 bases, the J end lost 0 bases, and 3 bases lay between the germline ends. Germline CDR1 SGHAT, CDR2 FQNNGV. The clonotype comes from a woman in her forties or fifties with active or convalescent COVID-19. Source material: peripheral blood. The V gene is TRBV11-2, the J gene TRBJ1-3; no clear D gene. The DNA of the CDR3 is TGTGCCAGCAGCTTAGACATCTCTGGAAACACCATATATTTT. It is translated as CASSLDISGNTIYF.